This T cell receptor beta chain was found in a study of lymphopenia after photon versus proton radiotherapy. This clone was seen only once. Germline CDR1 GTSNPN, CDR2 SVGIG (reference sequence). CDR3 length: 15 amino acids. V lost 4 bases and J lost 7; bases outside the gene matches: 15. Profiled with immunoSEQ multiplex PCR; TCRdb holds only in-frame clones, not every one. The sample records tens of thousands of clones, approximately 84% being singletons. Sequenced here: peripheral blood, sampled from a patient treated with photon-based radiotherapy. This sequence originates from a middle-aged man with gastric cancer. The rearrangement links TRBV30 to TRBJ1-2; 7 positions match TRBD1. Here the CDR3 reads CAWNPEDRFWVGYTF. The CDR3 DNA reads TGTGCCTGGAACCCTGAGGACAGGTTTTGGGTTGGCTACACCTTC.